A single sample gave rise to the 25 T cell receptor beta chains below, sequenced in a study of shared clonotypes between healthy human individuals. Clones were read by immunoSEQ multiplex PCR, and TCRdb kept only the in-frame ones, dropping some. The data contain about 480,000 clones, over 75% of them singletons. Sequenced material: PBMCs. Every receptor here comes from a woman between 35 and 50 years old in good health. Some clones in this sample may be carry-over from other donors' samples.

V usage is TRBV19 and J usage is TRBJ1-2, with 7 bases fitting TRBD1. V was clipped by 3 bases and J by 5 bases; unmatched bases: 9. This CDR3 region has 15 residues. Germline loops: CDR1 LNHDA, CDR2 SQIVND (reference sequence). CDR3 residues: CASSIWRGREYGYTF. The DNA for the CDR3 is TGTGCCAGTAGTATTTGGAGGGGGCGCGAGTATGGCTACACCTTC.

The chain has TRBV28 and TRBJ2-1, with D possibly matching TRBD1 (6 bases). Germline-derived CDR1 and CDR2 are MDHEN and SYDVKM. Trimming pared 6 bases from V and 2 bases from J, leaving 20 bases between. CDR3 length equals 17 residues. The CDR3 bases are TGTGCCAGCAGCCCACCCCCCAGGGGAACGGCCTACAATGAGCAGTTCTTC. This sequence encodes CASSPPPRGTAYNEQFF.

This chain connects TRBV18 to TRBJ2-7; D gene unclear. The germline gives CDR1 KGHSH, CDR2 LQKENI. Trimming took 2 bases from V and 3 from J, leaving 8 bases between them. CDR3 length equals 13 residues. The CDR3: CASSPEEHYEQYF. Written as DNA, the CDR3 is TGTGCCAGCTCACCAGAGGAACACTACGAGCAGTACTTC. Full variable domain (missing parts from reference TRBV18 and TRBJ2-7): NAGVMQNPRHLVRRRGQEARLRCSPMKGHSHVYWYRQLPEEGLKFMVYLQKENIIDESGMPKERFSAEFPKEGPSILRIQQVVRGDSAAYFCASSPEEHYEQYFGPGTRLTVT.

The chain is built from TRBV7-2 and TRBJ1-1; 8 positions agree with TRBD1. In germline, CDR1 is SGHTA, CDR2 FQGNSA. The CDR3 consists of 14 residues. V shed 5 bases, J shed 5 bases, and the junction held 7 bases outside the gene matches. Here the CDR3 DNA reads TGTGCCAGCAGCGAAACAGGGGGAAGGACTGAAGCTTTCTTT. Translated: CASSETGGRTEAFF.

In the case of this clone: Additional DNA sequences in this sample encode the identical CDR3. This chain connects TRBV5-8 to TRBJ2-7; the D is unclear. The CDR3 sequence is 13 residues long. V lost 0 bases and J 0 bases, leaving 4 bases between the germline ends. Germline-derived CDR1 and CDR2 are SGHTS and YDEGEE. In DNA, the CDR3 is TGTGCCAGCAGCTTGGGGGTCTCCTACGAGCAGTACTTC. It is translated as CASSLGVSYEQYF.

This chain links TRBV2 with TRBJ2-1; a possible D gene is TRBD2 (6 bases). V lost 4 bases and J 4 bases, leaving 14 bases between the germline ends. Looked up from germline, CDR1 is SNHLY and CDR2 is FYNNEI. The CDR3 loop spans 15 amino acids. The CDR3: CASSGEAGPYNEQFF. The CDR3 DNA is TGTGCCAGCAGTGGGGAGGCGGGACCTTACAATGAGCAGTTCTTC.

In its sample, this clone was seen a few times. This CDR3 fails to terminate in the conserved phenylalanine or tryptophan, so it likely reflects a read error. It is unclear where the CDR3 begins or ends on the DNA, so no DNA is shown, and the CDR3 is as TCRdb lists it. The chain couples TRBV10-2 to TRBJ1-4. CDR1 is WSHSY, CDR2 SAAADI, per germline. Termini included, the CDR3 measures 8 amino acids. This CDR3 reads CASSRTAR.

The chain links TRBV7-2 to TRBJ2-1, with D perhaps TRBD2 (5 bases). CDR1 SGHTA and CDR2 FQGNSA come from the germline V gene. The CDR3 totals 14 residues. V lost 4 bases and J 4 bases, leaving 11 bases between the germline ends. The CDR3 nucleotides read TGTGCCAGCAGCTCGGGATCCAGGTACAATGAGCAGTTCTTC. Its translation: CASSSGSRYNEQFF.

The chain combines TRBV27 with TRBJ2-7, with 9 bases that match TRBD1. Germline assignment: CDR1 MNHEY and CDR2 SMNVEV (reference sequence). This CDR3 is 16 amino acids long. V was pared by 3 bases and J by 3 bases, with 9 bases of the junction left unmatched. CDR3 DNA: TGTGCCAGCAGTTTTCTAGGGGACAGGGTAAACTACGAGCAGTACTTC. The encoded protein is CASSFLGDRVNYEQYF.

This clone was seen just once. This chain joins TRBV27 and TRBJ2-3; D ambiguous. The CDR3 totals 14 residues. The V gene's germline CDR1 is MNHEY and CDR2 SMNVEV (reference sequence). Trimming removed 3 bases from V and 2 bases from J, with 9 bases in between. The CDR3 bases are TGTGCCAGCAGTTTCGAGACACCCACAGATACGCAGTATTTT. This sequence encodes CASSFETPTDTQYF.

The chain uses TRBV6-5 and TRBJ2-5; 8 bases align to TRBD1. The CDR3 contains 14 residues. V trimming: 2 bases; J trimming: 5 bases; junction bases outside the gene matches: 4. Germline CDR1 is MNHEY and CDR2 is SVGAGI. The CDR3 protein is CASSYGGQGETQYF. In DNA, the CDR3 is TGTGCCAGCAGTTACGGTGGACAGGGTGAGACCCAGTACTTC.

The rearrangement joins TRBV5-4 to TRBJ2-1; TRBD2 aligns across 11 bases. V trimming: 5 bases; J trimming: 5 bases; junction bases outside the gene matches: 6. Germline V gene sequence: CDR1 SGHNT, CDR2 YYREEE (reference sequence). This CDR3 is 15 amino acids long. The CDR3 region is CASREGLAADNEQFF. The CDR3 DNA reads as TGTGCCAGCAGGGAGGGACTAGCGGCCGACAATGAGCAGTTCTTC.

The chain links TRBV2 to TRBJ1-2; 7 bases match TRBD1. Per germline, CDR1 SNHLY and CDR2 FYNNEI. The CDR3 is 16 residues long. V trimming: 4 bases; J trimming: 1 base; junction bases outside the gene matches: 9. As DNA, the CDR3 is TGTGCCAGCAGTGTCGTAGGGGGCGCGAGTAACTATGGCTACACCTTC. It is translated as CASSVVGGASNYGYTF.

This sequence joins TRBV19 and TRBJ2-1; tentative D call: TRBD2 (6 bases). The length of the CDR3 is 14 residues. The germline V and J ends were trimmed by 3 bases and 1 base, with 7 bases remaining between them. Germline V lookup: CDR1 LNHDA, CDR2 SQIVND (reference sequence). CDR3 bases: TGTGCCAGTAGTATCGGAGGGTCCTACAATGAGCAGTTCTTC. Its protein product is CASSIGGSYNEQFF.

The chain recombines TRBV27 with TRBJ2-1; TRBD1 matches 9 bases. Trimming at V came to 6 bases and at J to 6 bases, leaving 12 bases not matched to a gene. Germline V gene data show CDR1 as MNHEY and CDR2 as SMNVEV (reference sequence). This CDR3 contains 16 residues. This chain's CDR3 is CASRGDGQGFLNEQFF. The CDR3, as DNA: TGTGCCAGCAGGGGGGACGGACAGGGGTTTCTCAATGAGCAGTTCTTC.

This chain connects TRBV28 to TRBJ1-2; unclear D gene. The CDR3 totals 14 residues. V gave up 3 bases and J gave up 8 bases, with 16 bases separating them. Germline CDR1 reads MDHEN; CDR2 reads SYDVKM. The CDR3 DNA reads TGTGCCAGCAGTTTCTGGGGAAGGGCGGGAGGCTACACCTTC. It yields the protein CASSFWGRAGGYTF.

The rearrangement links TRBV14 to TRBJ2-2; 7 bases align to TRBD1. This CDR3 has 17 residues. The germline V gene has CDR1 SGHDN and CDR2 FVKESK. The V and J ends lost 5 bases and 6 bases, in that order; junction bases with no gene match: 15. CDR3 in amino acids: CASSEGYRGVISGELFF. In DNA form, the CDR3 reads TGTGCCAGCAGCGAAGGGTACAGGGGAGTCATCTCCGGGGAGCTGTTTTTT.

The chain carries TRBV5-4 and TRBJ2-5; D possibly uses TRBD1 or TRBD2 (5 bases each). Trimming stripped 9 bases from V and 1 base from J, with 19 bases between. The germline V gene has CDR1 SGHNT and CDR2 YYREEE (reference sequence). The CDR3 is 15 residues long. The CDR3 DNA follows: TGTGCCACCAAAGCACCCGGGACCTCCCAAGAGACCCAGTACTTC. Translating gives CATKAPGTSQETQYF. Combining the CDR3 with reference TRBV5-4 and TRBJ2-5 gives the whole variable domain ETGVTQSPTHLIKTRGQQVTLRCSSQSGHNTVSWYQQALGQGPQFIFQYYREEENGRGNFPPRFSGLQFPNYSSELNVNALELDDSALYLCATKAPGTSQETQYFGPGTRLLVL.

This clone occurred once. This sequence joins TRBV7-2 and TRBJ2-2; a possible D gene is TRBD2 (6 bases). V was shortened by 5 bases and J by 4 bases, with 11 bases between the two germline ends. The V gene's germline CDR1 is SGHTA and CDR2 FQGNSA. The CDR3 sequence is 14 residues long. The CDR3 spells CASSEGLLTGELFF. The CDR3 DNA is TGTGCCAGCAGCGAGGGACTCCTCACCGGGGAGCTGTTTTTT.

The chain employs TRBV18 and TRBJ2-2; D might be TRBD2 (6 bases). Germline-derived CDR1 and CDR2 are KGHSH and LQKENI. The CDR3 sequence is 16 residues long. Trimming took 0 bases from V and 11 from J, leaving 19 bases between them. CDR3 protein: CASSPPEGLQGRELFF. CDR3 in DNA: TGTGCCAGCTCACCACCGGAGGGCTTACAAGGGCGTGAGCTGTTTTTT.

J is TRBJ2-3 and V is TRBV11-2; D could derive from TRBD1 or TRBD2 (5 bases each). This CDR3 contains 16 residues. The germline gives CDR1 SGHAT, CDR2 FQNNGV. With 4 bases removed from V and 3 bases from J, the gap between germline ends came to 17 bases. The CDR3 sequence: CASSSPVGVGTDTQYF. The CDR3 DNA follows: TGTGCCAGCAGCTCCCCCGTGGGGGTAGGGACAGATACGCAGTATTTT.

The gene calls are TRBV2 and TRBJ2-2, with 9 bases matching TRBD1. Looked up from germline, CDR1 is SNHLY and CDR2 is FYNNEI. Trimming removed 5 bases from V and 6 bases from J; junction bases left unmatched: 7. The length of the CDR3 is 15 residues. DNA for the CDR3: TGTGCCAGCAGTTTTTCCCGACAGGGGGCCGGGGAGCTGTTTTTT. Its translation: CASSFSRQGAGELFF.

J is TRBJ1-2 and V is TRBV28, with unresolved D. CDR3 length: 13 residues. V shed 3 bases and J shed 5 bases, with 10 bases lying between them. Germline V gene data show CDR1 as MDHEN and CDR2 as SYDVKM. The DNA of the CDR3 is TGTGCCAGCAGTTTGCCGGCAGTGTATGGCTACACCTTC. It yields the protein CASSLPAVYGYTF.

This chain uses TRBV14 with TRBJ2-1, with 13 nucleotides matching TRBD2. V gave up 4 bases and J gave up 7 bases; unmatched junction bases: 4. CDR1 is SGHDN, CDR2 FVKESK, per germline. The CDR3 totals 15 residues. The CDR3 loop is CASSPGLAGLNEQFF. The CDR3 nucleotides are TGTGCCAGCAGCCCGGGACTAGCGGGATTGAATGAGCAGTTCTTC.

J is TRBJ2-1 and V is TRBV2; 9 bases line up with TRBD2. This CDR3 spans 19 amino acids. Unmatched junction bases numbered 13, after V lost 4 bases and J lost 0 bases. Germline V gives CDR1 SNHLY, CDR2 FYNNEI. The DNA for the CDR3 is TGTGCCAGCAGTGGATACCTAGCGGGAATCGGTAACTCCTACAATGAGCAGTTCTTC. The encoded protein is CASSGYLAGIGNSYNEQFF.